What follows describes a single T cell receptor beta chain. The CDR3 totals 15 residues. These data originate in a study of blood T cell repertoires in COVID-19. Turning to the study itself: Samples representing acute and convalescent COVID-19 were sourced from the United States, Italy and Spain. From T cells, B-cell-depleted T cells, or PBMCs came the material, which was cDNA or gDNA.

Original methodology: How many nucleated cells were present was estimated from reference gene primer amplification. Some clones are missing from TCRdb's copy, which holds only in-frame ones; the method was immunoSEQ multiplex PCR. That table supplies the V and J calls and clone size; D and trimming were determined from the DNA. The sample has approximately 190,000 clones; around 84% are singletons. The chain links TRBV21-1 to TRBJ2-4; the table assigns TRBD2, which was not confirmed against the DNA. TRBV21-1 is a listed pseudogene. The sample consisted of peripheral blood. This TCR derives from a human donor in a cohort sampled during active COVID-19. This CDR3 reads CASSRALRRWDIQYF. The CDR3 DNA reads as TGTGCCAGCAGCAGAGCCCTGAGGAGGTGGGACATTCAGTACTTC.